These T cell receptor beta chains were read from a single sample in a study of cytomegalovirus exposure and HLA in healthy donors. Using immunoSEQ multiplex PCR, the repertoire was profiled, and TCRdb retains in-frame clones only, with some absent. The sample carries 130,000 or so clones, about 74% recorded once. The source material was PBMCs. These receptors all come from a woman aged 60 to 75 in good health and CMV-seronegative. CDR3s include the opening cysteine and the closing phenylalanine or tryptophan.

j_call v_call cdr3_aa
TRBJ1-5 TRBV14 CASSGTSGEPQHF
TRBJ2-7 TRBV7-2 CASSLHAGGEQYF
TRBJ1-2 TRBV28 CASSRGVRGSAYGYTF
TRBJ1-4 TRBV5-1 CASSANPQGTNEKLFF
TRBJ2-5 TRBV19 CASSQGTGTGTQYF
TRBJ1-2 TRBV27 CASSFGTNYGYTF
TRBJ2-5 TRBV21-1 CASTSPGGGRETQYF
TRBJ2-7 TRBV14 CASSLRAGQGAHEQYF
TRBJ1-1 TRBV6-5 CASSDPGTEAFF
TRBJ1-2 TRBV19 CASRDRANYGYTF
TRBJ2-7 TRBV7-3 CASSLSPVSSYEQYF
TRBJ1-4 TRBV14 CASSQARDRNLKLFF
TRBJ1-2 TRBV19 CASSSLGSAANYGYTF
. TRBV7-2 CASSLAPQGAYEQYF
TRBJ1-4 TRBV5-1 CASSVLPGQLNEKLFF
TRBJ1-6 TRBV28 CASSSPRDRGYNSPLHF
TRBJ2-7 TRBV7-8 CASSSGRLAGLEQYF
TRBJ2-3 TRBV6-1 CASTLSGSRDTQYF
TRBJ2-1 TRBV19 CASSTVALSLNEQFF
TRBJ2-1 TRBV6-5 CASREDRGLNEQFF
TRBJ2-5 TRBV6-5 CASSSQENQETQYF
TRBJ2-7 TRBV21-1 CASSQGGDLSSYEQYF
TRBJ2-2 TRBV15 CATSRPSRGLTGELFF
TRBJ1-1 TRBV7-8 CASSLEAGGDGTEAFF
TRBJ1-2 TRBV10-3 CAISAGDTYGYTF
TRBJ2-2 TRBV5-1 CASSLEGRTGELFF
TRBJ1-6 TRBV7-2 CASSLGGTGGFSPLHF
TRBJ2-3 TRBV5-4 CASSTTSGTDTQYF
TRBJ2-1 TRBV30 CAWSGQGAGEQFF
TRBJ2-1 TRBV5-5 CASSRTSGNWNEQFF
TRBJ2-5 TRBV7-9 CASSRLGSGDLGETQYF
TRBJ2-7 TRBV6-5 CASSYSNFWTGQEQYF
TRBJ2-7 TRBV5-1 CASSLALDRGYEQYF
TRBJ2-3 TRBV11-2 CASSLDLGGGGTDTQYF
TRBJ1-3 TRBV28 CASSSAGAVGSGNTIYF
TRBJ2-2 TRBV5-1 CASTPTATGELFF
TRBJ1-1 TRBV5-1 CASSRGQGVTEAFF
TRBJ2-3 TRBV4-1 CASSQDRDRGFRDTQYF
TRBJ1-5 TRBV10-3 CAISGTGNQPQHF
TRBJ2-4 TRBV7-9 CASSLEGAAKNIQYF